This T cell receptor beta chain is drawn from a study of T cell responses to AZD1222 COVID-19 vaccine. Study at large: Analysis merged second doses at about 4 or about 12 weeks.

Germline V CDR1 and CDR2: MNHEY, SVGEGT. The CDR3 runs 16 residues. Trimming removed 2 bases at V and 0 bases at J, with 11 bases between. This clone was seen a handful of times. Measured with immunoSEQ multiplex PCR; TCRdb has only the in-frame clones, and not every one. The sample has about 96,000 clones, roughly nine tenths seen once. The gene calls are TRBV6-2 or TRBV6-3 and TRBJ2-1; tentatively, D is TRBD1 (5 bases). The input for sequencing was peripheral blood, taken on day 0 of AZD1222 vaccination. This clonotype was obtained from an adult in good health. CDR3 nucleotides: TGTGCCAGCAGTTACCCACAGGCCTCCTCCTACAATGAGCAGTTCTTC. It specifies CASSYPQASSYNEQFF.